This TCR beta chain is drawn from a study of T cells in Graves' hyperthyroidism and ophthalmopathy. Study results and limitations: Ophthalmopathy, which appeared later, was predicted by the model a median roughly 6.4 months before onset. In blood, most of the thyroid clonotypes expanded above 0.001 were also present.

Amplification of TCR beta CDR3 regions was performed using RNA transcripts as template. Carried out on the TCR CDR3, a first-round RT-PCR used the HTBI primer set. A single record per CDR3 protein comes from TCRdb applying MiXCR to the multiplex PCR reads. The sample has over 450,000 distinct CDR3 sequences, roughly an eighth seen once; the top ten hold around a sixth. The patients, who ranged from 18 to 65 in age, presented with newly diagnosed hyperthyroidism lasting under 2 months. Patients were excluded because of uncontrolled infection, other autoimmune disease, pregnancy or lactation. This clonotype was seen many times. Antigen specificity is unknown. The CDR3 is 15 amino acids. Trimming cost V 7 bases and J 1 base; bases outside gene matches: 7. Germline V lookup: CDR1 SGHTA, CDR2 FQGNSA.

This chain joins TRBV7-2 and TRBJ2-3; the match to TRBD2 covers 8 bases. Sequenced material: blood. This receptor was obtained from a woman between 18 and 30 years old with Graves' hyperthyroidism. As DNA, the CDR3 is TGTGCCAGCACGGGGGGGAATTGGGGCACAGATACGCAGTATTTT. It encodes CASTGGNWGTDTQYF.